One sample yielded the 9 T cell receptor beta chains listed below, sequenced in a study of blood T cell repertoires in COVID-19. Using immunoSEQ multiplex PCR, the repertoire was profiled, and TCRdb retains in-frame clones only, with some absent. Of 350,000 to 550,000 clones listed, around 89% are singletons. The sample taken for sequencing was peripheral blood. All receptors derive from a woman between 25 and 40 years old with acute or convalescent COVID-19.

The rearrangement joins TRBV11-3 to TRBJ2-3; tentative D call: TRBD1 (6 bases). V lost 6 bases to trimming and J lost 4 bases, with 17 bases between them. The CDR3 is 15 amino acids. The germline gives CDR1 SGHNT, CDR2 YENEEA. CDR3 sequence reads: CASSRSGTSSDTQYF. The CDR3 coding sequence is TGTGCCAGCAGTCGTTCTGGGACAAGCTCAGATACGCAGTATTTT.

The table lists this clone with a few counts. The rearrangement joins TRBV5-1 to TRBJ1-1; D unclear. V dropped 5 bases and J dropped 3 bases, with 17 bases sitting between them. Germline CDR1 is SGHRS and CDR2 is YFSETQ. The CDR3 has 15 residues. The CDR3 DNA sequence: TGCGCCAGCAGAAGGGAAAGGGCGGAGGACACTGAAGCTTTCTTT. Protein product: CASRRERAEDTEAFF. The variable domain in full, completed from reference TRBV5-1 and TRBJ1-1, reads KAGVTQTPRYLIKTRGQQVTLSCSPISGHRSVSWYQQTPGQGLQFLFEYFSETQRNKGNFPGRFSGRQFSNSRSEMNVSTLELGDSALYLCASRRERAEDTEAFFGQGTRLTVV.

The chain has TRBV12-3 or TRBV12-4 and TRBJ2-7, with no clear D. V lost 8 bases to trimming and J lost 4 bases, with 12 bases between them. The CDR3 contains 12 residues. CDR3 amino acids: CASSDVSYEQYF. For the CDR3, the DNA is TGTGCCAGCTCCGATGTGAGTTACGAGCAGTACTTC.

The chain carries TRBV29-1 and TRBJ2-3; 9 nucleotides match TRBD1. This CDR3 region has 15 residues. Germline loops: CDR1 SQVTM, CDR2 ANQGSEA. J gave up 7 bases and V 4 bases, and 12 bases lay outside the gene matches. As DNA, the CDR3 is TGCAGCGTTGGGGGTCCGGGACAGGGTGGAAATACGCAGTATTTT. It encodes CSVGGPGQGGNTQYF.

The chain joins TRBV9 to TRBJ2-2; D is ambiguous. This CDR3 spans 13 amino acids. Germline V gene lookup returns CDR1 SGDLS and CDR2 YYNGEE. V was pared by 3 bases and J by 0 bases, with 3 bases between. The DNA for the CDR3 is TGTGCCAGCAGCGCGGCGAACACCGGGGAGCTGTTTTTT. This gives the protein CASSAANTGELFF.

The V call is TRBV7-6, the J call TRBJ1-2; D may be TRBD1 (6 bases). Germline V gene sequence: CDR1 SGHVS, CDR2 FNYEAQ. V was shortened by 0 bases and J by 7 bases, with 18 bases between the two germline ends. This CDR3 region has 16 residues. The CDR3 loop reads CASSLATGGARGGYTF. The CDR3 coding sequence is TGTGCCAGCAGCTTAGCGACGGGGGGCGCAAGAGGTGGCTACACCTTC.

Comment on this clone: Possible read error: a much larger clone is one base away. Other DNA sequences of this sample code for an identical CDR3. This chain connects TRBV7-2 to TRBJ2-5; D is possibly TRBD2 (6 bases). The ends were cut back, 0 bases at V and 4 bases at J, with 9 bases in the middle. The CDR3 totals 14 residues. Germline V gene sequence: CDR1 SGHTA, CDR2 FQGNSA. The CDR3 reads CASSLAGGRETQYF. Here the CDR3 DNA reads TGTGCCAGCAGCTTAGCGGGGGGACGAGAGACCCAGTACTTC.

J is TRBJ2-5 and V is TRBV3-1 (or the pseudogene TRBV3-2); 14 bases fit TRBD2. V gave up 4 bases and J gave up 0 bases; unmatched junction bases: 1. This CDR3 is 16 amino acids long. Germline CDR1 is LGHDT and CDR2 is YNNKEL (reference sequence). The CDR3 sequence: CASSRTSGGYQETQYF. Written as DNA, the CDR3 is TGTGCCAGCAGCCGGACTAGCGGGGGGTACCAAGAGACCCAGTACTTC.

This rearrangement joins TRBV27 to TRBJ1-2; D perhaps matches TRBD1 (5 bases). The V and J ends lost 6 bases and 8 bases respectively, with 13 bases between them. The germline gives CDR1 MNHEY, CDR2 SMNVEV (reference sequence). The CDR3 sequence is 12 residues long. This CDR3 reads CASRGGFMGYTF. CDR3 nucleotide sequence: TGTGCCAGCAGGGGGGGGTTTATGGGCTACACCTTC.